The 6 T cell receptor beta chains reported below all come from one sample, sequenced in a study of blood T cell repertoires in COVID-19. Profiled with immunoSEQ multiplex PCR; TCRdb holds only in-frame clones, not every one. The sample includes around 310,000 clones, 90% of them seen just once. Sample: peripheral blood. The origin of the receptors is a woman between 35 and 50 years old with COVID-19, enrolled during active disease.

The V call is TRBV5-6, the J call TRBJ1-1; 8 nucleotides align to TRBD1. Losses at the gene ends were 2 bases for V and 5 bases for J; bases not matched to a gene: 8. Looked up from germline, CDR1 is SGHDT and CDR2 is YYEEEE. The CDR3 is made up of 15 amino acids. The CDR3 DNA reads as TGTGCCAGCAGCTTCCTCACAGGGGGAAGGACTGAAGCTTTCTTT. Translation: CASSFLTGGRTEAFF.

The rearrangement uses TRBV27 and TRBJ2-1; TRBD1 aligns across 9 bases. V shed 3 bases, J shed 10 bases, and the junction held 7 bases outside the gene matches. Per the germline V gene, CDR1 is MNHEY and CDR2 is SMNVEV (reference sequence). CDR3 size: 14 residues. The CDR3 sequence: CASSFGDRGSEQFF. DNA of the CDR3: TGTGCCAGCAGTTTCGGCGACAGGGGGTCCGAGCAGTTCTTC.

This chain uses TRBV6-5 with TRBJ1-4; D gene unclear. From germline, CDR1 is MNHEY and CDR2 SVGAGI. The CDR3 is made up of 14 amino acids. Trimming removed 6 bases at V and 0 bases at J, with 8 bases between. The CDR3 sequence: CASSLAATNEKLFF. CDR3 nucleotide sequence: TGTGCCAGCAGCCTAGCAGCAACTAATGAAAAACTGTTTTTT.

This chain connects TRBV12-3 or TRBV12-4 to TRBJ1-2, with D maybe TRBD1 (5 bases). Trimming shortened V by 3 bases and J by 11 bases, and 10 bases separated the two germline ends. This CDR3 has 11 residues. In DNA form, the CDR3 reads TGTGCCAGCAGTTTCAGACAGACTTACACCTTC. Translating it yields CASSFRQTYTF.

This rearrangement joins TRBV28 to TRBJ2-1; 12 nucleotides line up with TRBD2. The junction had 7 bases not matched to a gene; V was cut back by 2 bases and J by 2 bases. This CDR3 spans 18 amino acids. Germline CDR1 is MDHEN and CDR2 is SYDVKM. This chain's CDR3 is CASSLKSLAGGPYNEQFF. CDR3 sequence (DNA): TGTGCCAGCAGTTTAAAGTCTCTAGCGGGAGGGCCCTACAATGAGCAGTTCTTC.

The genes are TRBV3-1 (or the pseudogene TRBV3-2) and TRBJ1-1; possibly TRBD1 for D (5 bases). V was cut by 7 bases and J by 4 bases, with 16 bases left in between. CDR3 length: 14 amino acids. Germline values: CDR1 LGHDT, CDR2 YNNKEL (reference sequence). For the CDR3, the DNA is TGTGCCAGCAAGAAAACAGGTCTGGGCACTGAAGCTTTCTTT. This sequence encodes CASKKTGLGTEAFF.